This T cell receptor beta chain derives from a study of shared clonotypes between healthy human individuals. About the research overall: Samples came from a couple of female and a few male donors aged 18 to 49.

Trimming cost V 5 bases and J 5 bases; bases outside gene matches: 4. This CDR3 comprises 13 residues. The germline V gene has CDR1 SGDLS and CDR2 YYNGEE. This clone was recorded only once. Other DNA variants within this sample encode the same CDR3. The naive CD8 subset, CD45RO-negative cells positively selected for CCR7, excluded terminally differentiated effector memory CD45RA+ cells. The assay was immunoSEQ multiplex PCR, and TCRdb's table has in-frame clones only and misses some. The table shows 500,000 to 700,000 clones, with around 95% occurring only once. The clonotype was recovered from a woman in her twenties or thirties in good health. This chain connects TRBV9 to TRBJ1-1; 9 nucleotides line up with TRBD1. The specimen was naive CD8+ T cells sorted from blood. CDR3 loop: CASSTGGRTEAFF. DNA for the CDR3: TGTGCCAGCAGTACAGGGGGCCGGACTGAAGCTTTCTTT.